This T cell receptor (beta chain) was sequenced during a study of blood T cell repertoires in COVID-19. Study in general: Material from acute and convalescent COVID-19 was sourced from the United States, Italy and Spain. Sample material is recorded as cDNA or gDNA derived from T cells, B-cell-depleted T cells, or PBMCs.

Authors' processing steps: Researchers report that nucleated cell counts were estimated from reference gene primer amplification. Clones were sequenced by immunoSEQ multiplex PCR, and TCRdb holds only the in-frame ones, with some missing. V and J calls plus clone size are reproduced from that table; the DNA served to infer D and trimming. The sample holds 150,000 to 200,000 clones; roughly nine tenths are singletons and the top ten take 2% to 2.5%. This clone has a single count. A read error is possible here, since a much larger clone lies one base away. This CDR3 contains 13 residues. Trimming removed 0 bases from V and 1 base from J, with 4 bases in between. CDR1 is SGDLS, CDR2 YYNGEE, per germline.

The clonotype was recovered from a woman in her 40s with acute COVID-19. This chain links TRBV9 with TRBJ1-1, with unresolved D. Sequencing was carried out using PBMCs or T cells enriched from blood (not recorded which). CDR3 sequence reads: CASSVEQNTEAFF. The CDR3 DNA is TGTGCCAGCAGCGTAGAACAGAACACTGAAGCTTTCTTT.